The rows below give T cell receptor beta chains drawn from one sample of a study of control samples from healthy donors and cancer patients. The assay was immunoSEQ multiplex PCR, and TCRdb's table has in-frame clones only and misses some. The sample gives approximately 100,000 clones, over 75% of which show up once; over 2% is in the top ten. Sequenced: blood. These receptor sequences come from a woman in her thirties or forties in good health. Each CDR3 is given with its conserved first and last residue. D genes are given only for firm matches. Clone size is stated in some rows and not others, as once, few, many or a class when expanded.

V gene: TRBV27; clone size: -; D gene: -; J gene: TRBJ1-1; CDR3 protein: CASSSGDTEAFF; CDR3 DNA: TGTGCCAGCAGCTCAGGTGACACTGAAGCTTTCTTT
V gene: TRBV9; clone size: -; D gene: -; J gene: TRBJ2-3; CDR3 protein: CASSFRATPTDTQYF; CDR3 DNA: TGTGCCAGCAGCTTCCGGGCCACCCCCACAGATACGCAGTATTTT
V gene: TRBV10-3; clone size: few; D gene: -; J gene: TRBJ2-3; CDR3 protein: CAIKSAGLPNTQYF; CDR3 DNA: TGTGCCATCAAGTCCGCGGGGCTTCCTAATACGCAGTATTTT
V gene: TRBV7-2; clone size: -; D gene: -; J gene: TRBJ2-1; CDR3 protein: CASSFLTGEQFF; CDR3 DNA: TGTGCCAGCAGCTTCCTGACGGGTGAGCAGTTCTTC
V gene: TRBV29-1; clone size: -; D gene: TRBD2; J gene: TRBJ2-1; CDR3 protein: CSVWGTSGGNEQFF; CDR3 DNA: TGCAGCGTATGGGGGACTAGCGGGGGCAATGAGCAGTTCTTC
V gene: TRBV7-2; clone size: -; D gene: TRBD2; J gene: TRBJ2-3; CDR3 protein: CASSSHGTSGTDTQYF; CDR3 DNA: TGTGCCAGCAGCTCGCACGGGACTAGCGGCACAGATACGCAGTATTTT
V gene: TRBV29-1; clone size: -; D gene: -; J gene: TRBJ1-2; CDR3 protein: CSVRQANYGYTF; CDR3 DNA: TGCAGCGTGCGACAGGCTAACTATGGCTACACCTTC
V gene: TRBV4-1; clone size: -; D gene: TRBD1; J gene: TRBJ2-5; CDR3 protein: CASSQYDRDEETQYF; CDR3 DNA: TGCGCCAGCAGCCAGTACGACAGGGACGAAGAGACCCAGTACTTC
V gene: TRBV7-9; clone size: -; D gene: -; J gene: TRBJ2-5; CDR3 protein: CASSLVPRMETQYF; CDR3 DNA: TGTGCCAGCAGCTTAGTCCCTAGAATGGAGACCCAGTACTTC
V gene: TRBV5-1; clone size: -; D gene: -; J gene: TRBJ1-3; CDR3 protein: CASSLAQSTSGNTIYF; CDR3 DNA: TGCGCCAGCAGCTTGGCACAGTCGACTTCTGGAAACACCATATATTTT
V gene: TRBV12-3/TRBV12-4; clone size: -; D gene: -; J gene: TRBJ1-2; CDR3 protein: CASGNEPGYTF; CDR3 DNA: TGTGCCAGCGGTAATGAGCCGGGCTACACCTTC
V gene: TRBV10-1; clone size: -; D gene: -; J gene: TRBJ2-4; CDR3 protein: CASSESTQDIQYF; CDR3 DNA: TGCGCCAGCAGTGAGTCGACACAAGACATTCAGTACTTC
V gene: TRBV16; clone size: -; D gene: -; J gene: TRBJ1-2; CDR3 protein: CASSHHLGGAVRYGYTF; CDR3 DNA: TGTGCCAGCAGCCACCACCTAGGAGGGGCTGTTAGGTATGGCTACACCTTC
V gene: TRBV29-1; clone size: once; D gene: TRBD1; J gene: TRBJ1-2; CDR3 protein: CSVEWDRGSAGYTF; CDR3 DNA: TGCAGCGTTGAGTGGGACAGGGGGTCGGCTGGCTACACCTTC
V gene: TRBV30; clone size: -; D gene: TRBD2; J gene: TRBJ2-3; CDR3 protein: CAWYPATSGQFTDTQYF; CDR3 DNA: TGTGCCTGGTATCCCGCGACTAGCGGGCAATTCACAGATACGCAGTATTTT
V gene: TRBV10-2; clone size: -; D gene: -; J gene: TRBJ2-3; CDR3 protein: CASSESAGRDTQYF; CDR3 DNA: TGCGCCAGCAGTGAGTCCGCAGGGAGGGATACGCAGTATTTT
V gene: TRBV5-1; clone size: -; D gene: -; J gene: TRBJ1-4; CDR3 protein: CASSHSGAFDGANEKLFF; CDR3 DNA: TGCGCCAGCAGCCACTCCGGGGCCTTCGACGGGGCTAATGAAAAACTGTTTTTT
V gene: TRBV10-3; clone size: -; D gene: -; J gene: TRBJ1-1; CDR3 protein: CAISEGGVNTEAFF; CDR3 DNA: TGTGCCATCAGTGAGGGAGGGGTGAACACTGAAGCTTTCTTT
V gene: TRBV7-8; clone size: -; D gene: -; J gene: TRBJ1-3; CDR3 protein: CASSSGWGSGNTIYF; CDR3 DNA: TGTGCCAGCAGCTCCGGGTGGGGGTCTGGAAACACCATATATTTT
V gene: TRBV18; clone size: -; D gene: -; J gene: TRBJ2-3; CDR3 protein: CASSRQAGDTQYF; CDR3 DNA: TGTGCCAGCTCACGCCAGGCAGGGGATACGCAGTATTTT
V gene: TRBV5-6; clone size: -; D gene: -; J gene: TRBJ1-4; CDR3 protein: CASSFGGPEKLFF; CDR3 DNA: TGTGCCAGCAGCTTCGGGGGACCTGAAAAACTGTTTTTT
V gene: TRBV10-2; clone size: -; D gene: -; J gene: TRBJ2-1; CDR3 protein: CASRGQGKGNEQFF; CDR3 DNA: TGCGCCAGCAGGGGGCAGGGGAAGGGGAATGAGCAGTTCTTC
V gene: TRBV9; clone size: once; D gene: -; J gene: TRBJ2-3; CDR3 protein: CASSVGGNYADTQYF; CDR3 DNA: TGTGCCAGCAGCGTAGGAGGGAATTACGCAGATACGCAGTATTTT
V gene: TRBV18; clone size: -; D gene: -; J gene: TRBJ1-2; CDR3 protein: CASSPLPPREANYGYTF; CDR3 DNA: TGTGCCAGCTCACCCCTTCCGCCTCGGGAGGCTAACTATGGCTACACCTTC
V gene: TRBV5-1; clone size: -; D gene: -; J gene: TRBJ2-6; CDR3 protein: CASSGGSGANVLTF; CDR3 DNA: TGCGCCAGCAGCGGAGGCTCTGGGGCCAACGTCCTGACTTTC
V gene: TRBV4-3; clone size: -; D gene: -; J gene: TRBJ2-2; CDR3 protein: CASSLGRGVGELFF; CDR3 DNA: TGCGCCAGCAGCCTCGGCAGGGGAGTCGGGGAGCTGTTTTTT
V gene: TRBV6-1; clone size: -; D gene: -; J gene: TRBJ1-5; CDR3 protein: CASSGGHGTYSNQPQHF; CDR3 DNA: TGTGCCAGCAGTGGGGGTCACGGGACATATAGCAATCAGCCCCAGCATTTT
V gene: TRBV7-8; clone size: -; D gene: TRBD2; J gene: TRBJ2-7; CDR3 protein: CASSARGGAQAEQYF; CDR3 DNA: TGTGCCAGCAGCGCCCGCGGGGGGGCCCAGGCCGAGCAGTACTTC
V gene: TRBV11-3; clone size: many; D gene: TRBD1; J gene: TRBJ2-5; CDR3 protein: CASSSRGRRVETQYF; CDR3 DNA: TGTGCCAGCAGCTCCAGGGGGCGCAGAGTAGAGACCCAGTACTTC
V gene: TRBV12-3/TRBV12-4; clone size: -; D gene: -; J gene: TRBJ1-1; CDR3 protein: CASSPRRNTEAFF; CDR3 DNA: TGTGCCAGCAGTCCCAGAAGGAACACTGAAGCTTTCTTT
V gene: TRBV19; clone size: -; D gene: -; J gene: TRBJ1-4; CDR3 protein: CASRPTGNEKLFF; CDR3 DNA: TGTGCCAGCAGACCTACAGGAAATGAAAAACTGTTTTTT
V gene: TRBV2; clone size: -; D gene: TRBD1; J gene: TRBJ2-7; CDR3 protein: CASAGTGVGYEQYF; CDR3 DNA: TGTGCCAGCGCCGGGACAGGGGTCGGGTACGAGCAGTACTTC
V gene: TRBV7-9; clone size: few; D gene: -; J gene: TRBJ1-6; CDR3 protein: CASSLGFQGKGNSPLHF; CDR3 DNA: TGTGCCAGCAGCTTAGGTTTCCAGGGGAAAGGGAATTCACCCCTCCACTTT
V gene: TRBV5-6; clone size: -; D gene: -; J gene: TRBJ2-7; CDR3 protein: CASSLEARSYEQYF; CDR3 DNA: TGTGCCAGCAGCTTGGAGGCCCGCTCCTACGAGCAGTACTTC
V gene: TRBV5-6; clone size: -; D gene: TRBD2; J gene: TRBJ2-7; CDR3 protein: CASSPGLAAYEQYF; CDR3 DNA: TGTGCCAGCAGCCCGGGACTAGCGGCGTACGAGCAGTACTTC
V gene: TRBV7-2; clone size: -; D gene: TRBD2; J gene: TRBJ2-4; CDR3 protein: CASRSGGAAKNIQYF; CDR3 DNA: TGTGCCAGCAGGAGCGGGGGGGCGGCCAAAAACATTCAGTACTTC
V gene: TRBV4-3; clone size: -; D gene: -; J gene: TRBJ2-3; CDR3 protein: CASSQGYGGSGDTQYF; CDR3 DNA: TGCGCCAGCAGCCAAGGGTACGGGGGTAGTGGGGATACGCAGTATTTT
V gene: TRBV19; clone size: -; D gene: -; J gene: TRBJ1-1; CDR3 protein: CASSMRSREAFF; CDR3 DNA: TGTGCCAGTAGTATGCGGTCCCGGGAAGCTTTCTTT
V gene: TRBV5-1; clone size: -; D gene: -; J gene: TRBJ2-5; CDR3 protein: CASSLALPGEETQYF; CDR3 DNA: TGCGCCAGCAGCTTGGCCCTACCCGGAGAGGAGACCCAGTACTTC
V gene: TRBV2; clone size: -; D gene: TRBD2; J gene: TRBJ2-3; CDR3 protein: CASSPLAGGADTQYF; CDR3 DNA: TGTGCCAGCAGTCCCTTAGCGGGGGGCGCAGATACGCAGTATTTT
V gene: TRBV24-1; clone size: -; D gene: -; J gene: TRBJ2-2; CDR3 protein: CATSSLREGYTGELFF; CDR3 DNA: TGTGCCACCAGCTCCCTGAGGGAAGGGTACACCGGGGAGCTGTTTTTT
V gene: TRBV20-1; clone size: -; D gene: -; J gene: TRBJ1-5; CDR3 protein: CSASFFGTIDQPQHF; CDR3 DNA: TGCAGTGCTAGTTTCTTTGGAACGATAGATCAGCCCCAGCATTTT
V gene: TRBV5-5; clone size: -; D gene: TRBD2; J gene: TRBJ2-7; CDR3 protein: CASSLAHGAGEYEQYF; CDR3 DNA: TGTGCCAGCAGCTTGGCCCACGGGGCGGGGGAATACGAGCAGTACTTC
V gene: TRBV6-2/TRBV6-3; clone size: -; D gene: -; J gene: TRBJ1-2; CDR3 protein: CASSSRTLSAYGYTF; CDR3 DNA: TGTGCCAGCAGTTCTCGGACTCTCTCAGCCTATGGCTACACCTTC
V gene: TRBV5-4; clone size: once; D gene: -; J gene: TRBJ1-6; CDR3 protein: CASSPTISSYNSPLHF; CDR3 DNA: TGTGCCAGCAGCCCGACAATCAGCTCCTATAATTCACCCCTCCACTTT
V gene: TRBV4-1; clone size: few; D gene: -; J gene: TRBJ1-4; CDR3 protein: CASSQRNEKLFF; CDR3 DNA: TGCGCCAGCAGCCAACGTAATGAAAAACTGTTTTTT